One sample yielded the 19 T cell receptor beta chains listed below, sequenced in a study of T cell changes during pregnancy in multiple sclerosis. Here immunoSEQ multiplex PCR was the method, and the copy in TCRdb shows in-frame clones only, minus some. The profile covers about 80,000 clones, with under 95% appearing a single time and 2.6% taken by the ten largest. The sequenced sample was peripheral blood, obtained before pregnancy. These receptors all come from a female donor with multiple sclerosis, enrolled in a pregnancy study.

This chain joins TRBV27 and TRBJ2-1; 9 bases line up with TRBD2. The V and J ends lost 6 bases and 5 bases, in that order; junction bases with no gene match: 5. The CDR3 is 14 residues long. Germline V gene lookup returns CDR1 MNHEY and CDR2 SMNVEV (reference sequence). The CDR3 region is CASRTSGSHNEQFF. The DNA of the CDR3 is TGTGCCAGCAGGACTAGCGGCTCTCACAATGAGCAGTTCTTC.

This clone occurred once. The chain employs TRBV5-1 and TRBJ2-2; 12 nucleotides line up with TRBD2. With V trimmed by 4 bases and J by 1 base, 8 bases remained unmatched. CDR3 length: 18 amino acids. Germline loops: CDR1 SGHRS, CDR2 YFSETQ. The CDR3 DNA reads TGCGCCAGCAGCCATCGAGCGACTAGCGGGGGGAACACCGGGGAGCTGTTTTTT. It translates to CASSHRATSGGNTGELFF.

The rearrangement uses TRBV7-3 and TRBJ2-7, with TRBD1 matching 7 bases. The ends lost 5 bases at V and 6 bases at J; junction bases unmatched: 4. Germline V gene data show CDR1 as SGHTA and CDR2 as FQGTGA. The CDR3 has 12 amino acids. The CDR3 is CASSRPGGEQYF. The CDR3 DNA sequence: TGTGCCAGCAGCCGACCAGGGGGCGAGCAGTACTTC.

V is TRBV2 and J is TRBJ2-7; D is perhaps TRBD1 (5 bases). The germline V gene has CDR1 SNHLY and CDR2 FYNNEI. V was cut by 1 base and J by 0 bases, with 10 bases left in between. The length of the CDR3 is 15 residues. This chain's CDR3 is CASSEGQGSSYEQYF. The CDR3 nucleotides read TGTGCCAGCAGTGAAGGCCAGGGCAGCTCCTACGAGCAGTACTTC.

The chain is built from TRBV19 and TRBJ2-7; 14 bases match TRBD2. This CDR3 is built from 17 residues. Germline values: CDR1 LNHDA, CDR2 SQIVND (reference sequence). Losses at the gene ends were 3 bases for V and 3 bases for J; bases not matched to a gene: 7. CDR3 loop: CASSIRTSGRPIYEQYF. The CDR3 nucleotides read TGTGCCAGTAGTATTCGGACTAGCGGGAGGCCGATCTACGAGCAGTACTTC.

The chain links TRBV6-5 to TRBJ2-3; possible D gene TRBD1, 6 bases. Germline V CDR1 and CDR2: MNHEY, SVGAGI. Trimming removed 8 bases at V and 2 bases at J, with 17 bases between. This CDR3 comprises 15 residues. CDR3 region: CASSGGMGATDTQYF. In DNA, the CDR3 is TGTGCCAGCTCGGGCGGTATGGGGGCCACAGATACGCAGTATTTT.

The genes are TRBV7-9 and TRBJ2-1; D not resolved. There are 16 residues in the CDR3. Germline lookup yields CDR1 SEHNR and CDR2 FQNEAQ (reference sequence). V lost 7 bases and J 6 bases, leaving 22 bases between the germline ends. The CDR3 region is CASNQAPVGFSNEQFF. The CDR3 region has the DNA TGTGCCAGCAACCAGGCTCCGGTGGGCTTTTCCAATGAGCAGTTCTTC.

The J gene is TRBJ1-2, the V gene TRBV19; 8 bases fit TRBD1. Germline V CDR1 and CDR2: LNHDA, SQIVND (reference sequence). The ends lost 5 bases at V and 4 bases at J; junction bases unmatched: 6. This CDR3 contains 14 residues. The CDR3 loop is CASSVDRDGYGYTF. The CDR3 DNA follows: TGTGCCAGTAGTGTGGACAGGGACGGCTATGGCTACACCTTC.

This clone was recorded once. The chain combines TRBV6-6 with TRBJ2-7; 10 nucleotides line up with TRBD2. Germline V CDR1 and CDR2: MNHNY, SVGAGI (reference sequence). The CDR3 covers 15 residues. Trimming removed 2 bases from V and 3 bases from J; junction bases left unmatched: 4. CDR3: CASSYGPSGSYEQYF. The CDR3 DNA follows: TGTGCCAGCAGTTACGGCCCTAGCGGGAGCTACGAGCAGTACTTC.

This clone came up a few times. The chain links TRBV19 to TRBJ1-4; unclear D gene. Germline V gives CDR1 LNHDA, CDR2 SQIVND (reference sequence). CDR3 length: 14 amino acids. The V end was cut by 5 bases, the J end by 7 bases, with 14 bases between. The CDR3 reads CASSPRRFGEKLFF. CDR3 nucleotide sequence: TGTGCCAGTAGTCCCCGCAGGTTCGGTGAAAAACTGTTTTTT.

The chain links TRBV5-4 to TRBJ2-7, with TRBD2 matching 13 bases. The CDR3 extends over 15 amino acids. V was clipped by 4 bases and J by 5 bases; unmatched bases: 6. Germline loops: CDR1 SGHNT, CDR2 YYREEE (reference sequence). This chain's CDR3 is CASSPGLAGANEQYF. The CDR3 DNA follows: TGTGCCAGCAGCCCTGGACTAGCGGGAGCTAACGAGCAGTACTTC.

A few counts support this clone. The gene calls are TRBV27 and TRBJ1-2; D is unclear. There are 17 residues in the CDR3. V was pared by 5 bases and J by 0 bases, with 19 bases between. Germline values: CDR1 MNHEY, CDR2 SMNVEV (reference sequence). The CDR3 loop reads CASSPYAMKLTNYGYTF. The CDR3 nucleotides read TGTGCCAGCAGTCCCTACGCGATGAAGTTAACTAACTATGGCTACACCTTC.

The chain recombines TRBV5-4 with TRBJ2-1; D may be TRBD2 (5 bases). This CDR3 contains 14 residues. V lost 1 base and J 7 bases, leaving 12 bases between the germline ends. Germline V gives CDR1 SGHNT, CDR2 YYREEE (reference sequence). The CDR3 loop is CASSLPRERNEQFF. The CDR3 DNA follows: TGTGCCAGCAGCTTGCCTAGGGAGAGAAATGAGCAGTTCTTC.

V gene TRBV4-3 combines with J gene TRBJ2-3; 8 bases map to TRBD2. Germline V gene lookup returns CDR1 LGHNA and CDR2 YSLEER. J gave up 2 bases and V 0 bases, and 13 bases lay outside the gene matches. The CDR3 has 19 amino acids. The CDR3: CASSQDLTGVAGLTDTQYF. The CDR3 DNA sequence: TGCGCCAGCAGCCAAGACCTAACGGGGGTAGCGGGACTCACAGATACGCAGTATTTT.

The V call is TRBV6-5, the J call TRBJ2-7, with a weak D call TRBD2 (5 bases). The CDR3 is made up of 12 amino acids. Per germline, CDR1 MNHEY and CDR2 SVGAGI. The V gene lost 6 bases and the J gene lost 5 bases, with 11 bases spanning the gap. The CDR3 bases are TGTGCCAGCAGATCGGGGTCCCACGAGCAGTACTTC. Protein sequence: CASRSGSHEQYF.

The chain has TRBV7-2 and TRBJ2-2, with TRBD2 matching over 12 bases. The CDR3 has 19 amino acids. J lost 3 bases, V lost 1 base, and 9 bases had no gene match. Germline V CDR1 and CDR2: SGHTA, FQGNSA. CDR3 in amino acids: CASSLVGLAGGYYTGELFF. CDR3 sequence (DNA): TGTGCCAGCAGCTTAGTGGGCCTAGCGGGAGGGTATTACACCGGGGAGCTGTTTTTT. Together with reference TRBV7-2 and TRBJ2-2, the CDR3 gives the full variable domain: GAGVSQSPSNKVTEKGKDVELRCDPISGHTALYWYRQSLGQGLEFLIYFQGNSAPDKSGLPSDRFSAERTGGSVSTLTIQRTQQEDSAVYLCASSLVGLAGGYYTGELFFGEGSRLTVL.

J is TRBJ2-1 and V is TRBV29-1; TRBD2 aligns across 8 bases. From germline, CDR1 is SQVTM and CDR2 ANQGSEA. V dropped 5 bases and J dropped 15; count of bases not matched to a gene: 9. CDR3 size: 11 residues. CDR3 loop: CSVITGGPLFF. The CDR3 coding sequence is TGCAGCGTTATAACGGGAGGGCCATTGTTCTTC.

J is TRBJ2-3 and V is TRBV2; TRBD2 might be the D (6 bases). V was pared by 10 bases and J by 7 bases, with 15 bases between. The CDR3 is 12 amino acids. CDR1 SNHLY and CDR2 FYNNEI come from the germline V gene. CDR3 DNA sequence: TGTGCCACCAGACTAGAAGTGAATACGCAGTATTTT. It codes for CATRLEVNTQYF. The complete variable domain, with remaining parts taken from reference TRBV2 and TRBJ2-3, reads EPEVTQTPSHQVTQMGQEVILRCVPISNHLYFYWYRQILGQKVEFLVSFYNNEISEKSEIFDDQFSVERPDGSNFTLKIRSTKLEDSAMYFCATRLEVNTQYFGPGTRLTVL.

The rearrangement joins TRBV7-9 to TRBJ2-2; D is unresolved. The CDR3 is 12 amino acids. Germline assignment: CDR1 SEHNR and CDR2 FQNEAQ (reference sequence). The germline V and J ends were trimmed by 1 base and 9 bases, with 6 bases remaining between them. DNA of the CDR3: TGTGCCAGCAGCTTAGACTCCCGGGAGCTGTTTTTT. Its translation: CASSLDSRELFF.